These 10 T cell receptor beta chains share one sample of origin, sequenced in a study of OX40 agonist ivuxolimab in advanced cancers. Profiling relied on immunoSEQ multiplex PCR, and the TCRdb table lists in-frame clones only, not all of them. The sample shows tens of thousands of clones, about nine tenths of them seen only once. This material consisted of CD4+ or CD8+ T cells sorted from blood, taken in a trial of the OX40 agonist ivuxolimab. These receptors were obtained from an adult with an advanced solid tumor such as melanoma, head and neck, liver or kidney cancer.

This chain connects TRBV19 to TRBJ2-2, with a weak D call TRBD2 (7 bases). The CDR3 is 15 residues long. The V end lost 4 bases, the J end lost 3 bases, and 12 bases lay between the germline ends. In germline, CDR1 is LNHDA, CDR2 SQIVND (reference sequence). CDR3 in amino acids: CASSTQGGHTGELFF. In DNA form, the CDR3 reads TGTGCCAGTAGTACACAGGGAGGGCACACCGGGGAGCTGTTTTTT.

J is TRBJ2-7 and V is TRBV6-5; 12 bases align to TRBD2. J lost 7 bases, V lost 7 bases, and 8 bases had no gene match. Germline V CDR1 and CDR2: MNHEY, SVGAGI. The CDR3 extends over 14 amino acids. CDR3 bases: TGTGCCAGCACCTCTCTAGCGGGGGGGAAAGAGCAGTACTTC. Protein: CASTSLAGGKEQYF.

Here the CDR3 reads CASRATPGAGDSEKLFF. CDR3 bases: TGTGCCAGCAGGGCTACCCCCGGGGCGGGGGATAGTGAAAAACTGTTTTTT. The V and J genes are TRBV28 and TRBJ1-4, with a weak D call TRBD1 (5 bases). V was pared by 6 bases and J by 7 bases, with 24 bases between. This CDR3 has 17 residues. Looked up from germline, CDR1 is MDHEN and CDR2 is SYDVKM.

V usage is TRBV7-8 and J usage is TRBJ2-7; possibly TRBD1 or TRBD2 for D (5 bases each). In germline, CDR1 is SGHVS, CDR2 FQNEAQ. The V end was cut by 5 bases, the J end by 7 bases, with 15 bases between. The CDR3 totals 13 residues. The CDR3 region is CASSPLDWGEQYF. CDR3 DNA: TGTGCCAGCAGCCCGCTGGACTGGGGGGAGCAGTACTTC.

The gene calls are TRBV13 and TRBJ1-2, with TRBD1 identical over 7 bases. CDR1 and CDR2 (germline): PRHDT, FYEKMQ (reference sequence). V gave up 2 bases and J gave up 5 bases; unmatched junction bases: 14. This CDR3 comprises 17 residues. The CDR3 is CASSLKGAGPGGYGYTF. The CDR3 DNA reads TGTGCCAGCAGCTTAAAGGGCGCGGGCCCAGGGGGTTATGGCTACACCTTC.

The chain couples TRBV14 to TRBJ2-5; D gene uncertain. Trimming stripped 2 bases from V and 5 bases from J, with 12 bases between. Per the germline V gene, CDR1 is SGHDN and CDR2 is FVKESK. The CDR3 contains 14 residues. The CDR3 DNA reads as TGTGCCAGCAGCCAACGGGCCTTTGGTGAGACCCAGTACTTC. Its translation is CASSQRAFGETQYF. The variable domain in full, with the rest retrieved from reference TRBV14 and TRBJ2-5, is EAGVTQFPSHSVIEKGQTVTLRCDPISGHDNLYWYRRVMGKEIKFLLHFVKESKQDESGMPNNRFLAERTGGTYSTLKVQPAELEDSGVYFCASSQRAFGETQYFGPGTRLLVL.

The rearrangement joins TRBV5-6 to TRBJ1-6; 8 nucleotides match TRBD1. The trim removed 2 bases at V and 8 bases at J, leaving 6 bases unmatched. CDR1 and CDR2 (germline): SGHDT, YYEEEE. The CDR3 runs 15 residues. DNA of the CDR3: TGTGCCAGCAGCTTTTGGACAGGGCGTGATTCACCCCTCCACTTT. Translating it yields CASSFWTGRDSPLHF.

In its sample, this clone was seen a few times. The CDR3 sequence is CASSPTGSGELFF. CDR3 bases: TGTGCCAGCAGCCCCACCGGGAGCGGGGAGCTGTTTTTT. This chain links TRBV7-9 with TRBJ2-2; D possibly corresponds to TRBD2 (6 bases). Trimming took 5 bases from V and 7 from J, leaving 11 bases between them. This CDR3 has 13 amino acids. Germline lookup yields CDR1 SEHNR and CDR2 FQNEAQ (reference sequence).

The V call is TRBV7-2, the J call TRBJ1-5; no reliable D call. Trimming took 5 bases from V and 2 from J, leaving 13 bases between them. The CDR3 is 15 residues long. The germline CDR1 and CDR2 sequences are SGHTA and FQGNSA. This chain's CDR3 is CASSGSGGGNQPQHF. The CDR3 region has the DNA TGTGCCAGCAGCGGTAGTGGAGGCGGCAATCAGCCCCAGCATTTT.

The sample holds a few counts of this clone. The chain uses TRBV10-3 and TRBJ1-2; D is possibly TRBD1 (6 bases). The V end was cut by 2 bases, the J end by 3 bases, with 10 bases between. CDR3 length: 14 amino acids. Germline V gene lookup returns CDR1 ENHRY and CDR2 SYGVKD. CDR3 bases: TGTGCCATCAGTGAGCGACAGGACCACTATGGCTACACCTTC. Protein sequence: CAISERQDHYGYTF.